These 15 T cell receptor beta chains originate from one sample sequenced in a study of T cells in Graves' hyperthyroidism and ophthalmopathy (dated by TCRdb to between 2018 and 2021). The method behind the library was multiplex PCR. The sequencer was an Illumina HiSeq 2000. TCR beta CDR3 regions were amplified from RNA transcripts. The first round of RT-PCR for the TCR CDR3 was performed with the HTBI primer set and the Qiagen OneStep RT-PCR kit. Through fastp at Q25 and MiXCR, TCRdb rebuilt clones from the public reads, retaining in-frame beta chains. Rows are combined by CDR3 protein, so each entry shows the most common genes and DNA. Across this sample there are fewer than 350,000 distinct CDR3 sequences, with roughly 15% seen only once. Jointly, the top ten make up about 33% of the sample. The sample was blood. The receptor source for this set is a woman aged 50 to 60 with Graves' hyperthyroidism that later progressed to Graves' ophthalmopathy.

Only a few counts were recorded for this clonotype. The CDR3 DNA follows: TGTGCCTGGAGTGTAATAGCCGCAGAGACCCAGTACTTC. Protein product: CAWSVIAAETQYF. This rearrangement joins TRBV30 to TRBJ2-5; no firm D call. V gave up 0 bases and J gave up 4 bases, with 9 bases separating them. The V gene's germline CDR1 is GTSNPN and CDR2 SVGIG (reference sequence). There are 13 residues in the CDR3. The full variable domain, its missing parts supplied by reference TRBV30 and TRBJ2-5, is SQTIHQWPATLVQPVGSPLSLECTVEGTSNPNLYWYRQAAGRGLQLLFYSVGIGQISSEVPQNLSASRPQDRQFILSSKKLLLSDSGFYLCAWSVIAAETQYFGPGTRLLVL.

This clonotype has ten or more counts. The V gene is TRBV7-3, the J gene TRBJ1-2; a possible D gene is TRBD1 (5 bases). Germline assignment: CDR1 SGHTA and CDR2 FQGTGA. With 4 bases removed from V and 4 bases from J, the gap between germline ends came to 19 bases. The CDR3 loop spans 16 amino acids. CDR3 residues: CASSSIPVPRAYGYTF. The CDR3 DNA is TGTGCCAGCAGCTCAATACCCGTTCCCAGGGCCTATGGCTACACCTTC.

The table lists this clonotype with many counts. This chain uses TRBV28 with TRBJ1-1; no clear D. The CDR3 runs 10 residues. Germline V gives CDR1 MDHEN, CDR2 SYDVKM. V gave up 9 bases and J gave up 6 bases, with 8 bases separating them. The CDR3: CASRDAEAFF. The DNA for the CDR3 is TGTGCCAGTAGGGATGCTGAAGCTTTCTTT.

This clonotype was seen many times. This sequence joins TRBV12-3 or TRBV12-4 and TRBJ2-1; TRBD1 agrees at 11 bases. J was trimmed by 5 bases and V by 3 bases; bases with no gene match: 3. CDR3 length: 15 amino acids. CDR3 residues: CASSLGQGVHNEQFF. CDR3 DNA sequence: TGTGCCAGCAGTTTGGGACAGGGGGTGCACAATGAGCAGTTCTTC.

This clonotype was detected only a few times. The CDR3 DNA is TGTGCCAGCAGCCTCGGACAGGTGCAGGGGACCCAGTACTTC. It translates to CASSLGQVQGTQYF. The chain uses TRBV9 and TRBJ2-5, with TRBD1 matching 7 bases. J lost 7 bases, V lost 4 bases, and 10 bases had no gene match. Germline V gives CDR1 SGDLS, CDR2 YYNGEE. This CDR3 has 14 amino acids.

Comments on this clonotype: A read error is possible here, since a much larger clone lies one base away. The rearrangement uses TRBV20-1 and TRBJ2-2, with a possible D match to TRBD1 (5 bases). CDR1 is DFQATT and CDR2 is SNEGSKA in the germline V gene (reference sequence). The CDR3 is made up of 15 amino acids. The CDR3 sequence is CSAGDSGLGPGELFF. The DNA for the CDR3 is TGCAGTGCTGGAGATTCCGGGTTGGGGCCCGGGGAGCTGTTTTTT.

This clonotype was seen ten or more times. V and J are TRBV20-1 and TRBJ2-7, with a possible D match to TRBD1 (5 bases). CDR1 and CDR2 (germline): DFQATT, SNEGSKA (reference sequence). There are 13 residues in the CDR3. Trimming removed 6 bases at V and 2 bases at J, with 14 bases between. CDR3 loop: CSAVVPGPYEQYF. CDR3 DNA: TGCAGTGCAGTCGTACCAGGGCCCTACGAGCAGTACTTC.

This clonotype was picked up a small number of times. This sequence may be a read error, since a much larger clone differs from it by one base. The chain uses TRBV10-2 and TRBJ2-7; 7 positions match TRBD2. After removal of 8 bases from V and 4 bases from J, the junction contained 11 bases not matched to a gene. CDR1 WSHSY and CDR2 SAAADI come from the germline V gene. The length of the CDR3 is 14 residues. CDR3 amino acids: CASSPGGGEYEQYF. CDR3 in DNA: TGCGCCAGCTCCCCGGGAGGTGGGGAGTACGAGCAGTACTTC.

The chain links TRBV7-3 to TRBJ2-1; TRBD2 matches 10 bases. CDR1 and CDR2 from the germline V gene are SGHTA and FQGTGA. Germline trimming cut 5 bases from V and 3 bases from J; bases unmatched to any gene: 4. The CDR3 has 15 amino acids. In DNA form, the CDR3 reads TGTGCCAGCAGCCCATGGACTAGCGGCTACAATGAGCAGTTCTTC. It yields the protein CASSPWTSGYNEQFF.

This clonotype has a count of ten or more. This chain uses TRBV20-1 with TRBJ2-1, with D tentatively TRBD1 (5 bases). Germline V CDR1 and CDR2: DFQATT, SNEGSKA (reference sequence). The CDR3 runs to 11 residues. Trimming removed 3 bases from V and 10 bases from J, with 10 bases in between. The CDR3 region has the DNA TGCAGTGCTAGGGCGGACACCGAGCAGTTCTTC. Its translation: CSARADTEQFF.

This clonotype was counted at least ten times. The V gene is TRBV6-1, the J gene TRBJ1-2; TRBD1 is a possible D gene (5 bases). Trimming removed 2 bases from V and 2 bases from J, with 9 bases in between. From germline, CDR1 is MNHNS and CDR2 SASEGT. The CDR3 is 14 amino acids. CDR3 DNA sequence: TGTGCCAGCAGTGAACGGGGGGGGAACTATGGCTACACCTTC. As protein: CASSERGGNYGYTF.

This clonotype was counted at least ten times. This chain joins TRBV12-3 or TRBV12-4 and TRBJ2-7; the D gene is possibly TRBD1 (5 bases). V was cut by 1 base and J by 1 base, with 8 bases left in between. The CDR3 consists of 14 residues. CDR3 sequence: CASSLEGKSYEQYF. DNA for the CDR3: TGTGCCAGCAGTTTAGAGGGGAAATCCTACGAGCAGTACTTC.

This clonotype was seen at least ten times. The V gene is TRBV6-1, the J gene TRBJ2-5; no clear D gene. Germline CDR1 and CDR2: MNHNS and SASEGT. With 6 bases removed from V and 3 bases from J, the gap between germline ends came to 8 bases. The CDR3 spans 12 residues. CDR3 in amino acids: CASRSNKETQYF. As DNA, the CDR3 is TGTGCCAGCAGATCAAACAAAGAGACCCAGTACTTC.

The chain recombines TRBV7-9 with TRBJ1-5; D remains unclear. This CDR3 is built from 14 residues. With 3 bases removed from V and 0 bases from J, the gap between germline ends came to 6 bases. CDR1 is SEHNR and CDR2 is FQNEAQ in the germline V gene (reference sequence). The CDR3 protein is CASSFTDSNQPQHF. The CDR3 DNA reads TGTGCCAGCAGCTTCACGGATAGCAATCAGCCCCAGCATTTT.

This clonotype was seen many times. The CDR3 sequence: CAWSTLGLAGTEQFF. CDR3 DNA: TGTGCCTGGAGTACCCTGGGACTAGCGGGAACTGAGCAGTTCTTC. The V call is TRBV30, the J call TRBJ2-1; TRBD2 matches at 13 bases. The germline V gene has CDR1 GTSNPN and CDR2 SVGIG (reference sequence). Germline trimming cut 2 bases from V and 9 bases from J; bases unmatched to any gene: 7. The CDR3 covers 15 residues. Looking up the rest from reference TRBV30 and TRBJ2-1 gives the full variable domain: SQTIHQWPATLVQPVGSPLSLECTVEGTSNPNLYWYRQAAGRGLQLLFYSVGIGQISSEVPQNLSASRPQDRQFILSSKKLLLSDSGFYLCAWSTLGLAGTEQFFGPGTRLTVL.